This TCR beta chain stems from a study of CD8+ T cells in alopecia areata. Extraction and reverse transcription of RNA yielded cDNA as the sequencing template. Clones were read by immunoSEQ multiplex PCR, and TCRdb kept only the in-frame ones, dropping some. This table holds roughly 150,000 clones, around 87% found once. General study points: Clonality in lesional scalp, especially alopecia totalis/universalis, exceeded that of normal scalp.

In the case of this clone: The antigen remains unidentified.

Trimming stripped 4 bases from V and 0 bases from J, with 14 bases between. CDR1 is SGHRS, CDR2 YFSETQ, per germline. The CDR3 length is 17 residues. The receptor was derived from a human donor with alopecia areata. The V and J genes are TRBV5-1 and TRBJ1-6; D gene ambiguous. Sequenced material: CD8+ T cells sorted from blood, taken at week 0. The CDR3 region has the DNA TGCGCCAGCAGCCCGGGCCGCGGAGGCTCCTATAATTCACCCCTCCACTTT. Protein product: CASSPGRGGSYNSPLHF.